These 15 T cell receptor beta chains share one sample of origin, sequenced in a study of blood T cells in healthy people across ages. Alongside a J-beta primer mix, a sample-barcoded 5' primer served in a second PCR lasting roughly 7 to 11 cycles. TCRdb passed the 5' RACE reads through MiXCR, listing each CDR3 protein once. The sample shows 450,000 to 600,000 distinct CDR3 sequences, roughly a quarter of them seen only once. These data also featured in a second study, about T cells of mothers and their children.

Sequencing was performed on blood. These receptors came from a boy aged 2 to 10 in good health.

This chain uses TRBV10-3 with TRBJ2-7; D is undetermined. V shed 11 bases and J shed 6 bases, with 14 bases lying between them. The CDR3 totals 11 residues. CDR1 and CDR2 from the germline V gene are ENHRY and SYGVKD. The CDR3 is CALNPVREQYF. CDR3 nucleotides: TGTGCCCTCAATCCGGTTCGCGAGCAGTACTTC.

This clonotype was recorded a few times. The J gene is TRBJ2-3, the V gene TRBV4-3; D is ambiguous. Trimming shortened V by 0 bases and J by 3 bases, and 10 bases separated the two germline ends. This CDR3 contains 15 residues. CDR1 is LGHNA and CDR2 is YSLEER in the germline V gene. This CDR3 reads CASSQEFEPTDTQYF. CDR3 coding DNA: TGCGCCAGCAGCCAAGAGTTCGAGCCGACAGATACGCAGTATTTT.

This clonotype turned up a few times. The genes are TRBV20-1 and TRBJ1-6, with unresolved D. Trimming left V 3 bases short and J 3 bases short, with 9 bases between. Germline V gene data show CDR1 as DFQATT and CDR2 as SNEGSKA (reference sequence). This CDR3 is built from 14 residues. The CDR3 nucleotides are TGCAGTGCTAGTTTCAGCCGCTATAATTCACCCCTCCACTTT. Translating it yields CSASFSRYNSPLHF.

The chain carries TRBV4-3 and TRBJ2-1; 11 nucleotides match TRBD2. The CDR3 covers 16 residues. Per germline, CDR1 LGHNA and CDR2 YSLEER. J lost 10 bases, V lost 0 bases, and 8 bases had no gene match. CDR3 amino acids: CASSQDRTSGWIEQFF. CDR3 nucleotides: TGCGCCAGCAGCCAAGATAGGACTAGCGGGTGGATCGAGCAGTTCTTC.

This clonotype was detected only a few times. The rearrangement uses TRBV12-3 or TRBV12-4 and TRBJ1-2, with D perhaps matching TRBD1 (6 bases). This CDR3 spans 16 amino acids. V lost 6 bases and J lost 0, with 17 bases in between. CDR3 amino acids: CASSARQDGANYGYTF. CDR3 nucleotide sequence: TGTGCCAGCAGCGCCAGACAGGACGGGGCTAACTATGGCTACACCTTC.

There are a few counts of this clonotype. The chain carries TRBV12-3 or TRBV12-4 and TRBJ2-2; no reliable D call. The V and J ends lost 6 bases and 5 bases respectively, with 19 bases between them. This CDR3 comprises 16 residues. CDR3 sequence (DNA): TGTGCCAGCAGCCTAGTGGGTGGGAAGATTACCGGGGAGCTGTTTTTT. This gives the protein CASSLVGGKITGELFF.

The chain joins TRBV6-6 to TRBJ2-5; 8 bases are a match to TRBD2. CDR3 size: 14 residues. V was clipped by 5 bases and J by 4 bases; unmatched bases: 6. In germline, CDR1 is MNHNY, CDR2 SVGAGI (reference sequence). The CDR3 protein is CASSRGGPGETQYF. The CDR3 bases are TGTGCCAGCAGTCGGGGGGGGCCGGGAGAGACCCAGTACTTC.

The sample holds one count of this clonotype. The rearrangement joins TRBV6-6 to TRBJ2-1, with D possibly TRBD2 on 7 matching bases. The J call may be wrong; the DNA end is better matched by TRBJ2-5. The CDR3 totals 15 residues. The V gene's germline CDR1 is MNHNY and CDR2 SVGAGI (reference sequence). CDR3: CASSYEGGLAKTQYF. CDR3 DNA sequence: TGTGCCAGCAGTTACGAGGGGGGGCTGGCGAAGACCCAGTACTTC.

This clonotype was seen a few times. This rearrangement joins TRBV30 to TRBJ1-5; D unclear. This CDR3 spans 13 amino acids. Germline assignment: CDR1 GTSNPN and CDR2 SVGIG (reference sequence). The V gene lost 2 bases and the J gene lost 4 bases, with 9 bases spanning the gap. CDR3 residues: CAWSRQLNQPQHF. CDR3 sequence (DNA): TGTGCCTGGAGTCGTCAGTTAAATCAGCCCCAGCATTTT.

The CDR3 DNA sequence: TGCGCCAGCAGCGAGGACAGGACTACTCAAGCCAAAAACATTCAGTACTTC. Residues: CASSEDRTTQAKNIQYF. This chain uses TRBV5-1 with TRBJ2-4; tentative D call: TRBD1 (7 bases). Germline V gene data show CDR1 as SGHRS and CDR2 as YFSETQ. The ends were cut back, 4 bases at V and 0 bases at J, with 17 bases in the middle. CDR3 size: 17 residues.

In this sample, this clonotype turned up a few times. V gene TRBV7-8 combines with J gene TRBJ2-7; 10 positions agree with TRBD1. With V trimmed by 1 base and J by 3 bases, 6 bases remained unmatched. The CDR3 is made up of 16 amino acids. Germline values: CDR1 SGHVS, CDR2 FQNEAQ. The CDR3 protein is CASSLGLGTGDYEQYF. CDR3 bases: TGTGCCAGCAGCTTAGGTTTAGGGACAGGGGACTACGAGCAGTACTTC.

The V and J genes are TRBV28 and TRBJ1-3, with TRBD1 as a possible D gene (6 bases). CDR3 length equals 13 residues. Germline V CDR1 and CDR2: MDHEN, SYDVKM. Trimming removed 4 bases at V and 4 bases at J, with 8 bases between. The CDR3 DNA is TGTGCCAGCAGTTGGGGGGGCGGAAACACCATATATTTT. Translating gives CASSWGGGNTIYF.

This clonotype was seen more than once but under ten times. The rearrangement uses TRBV5-6 and TRBJ1-2; a possible D gene is TRBD1 (5 bases). CDR3 size: 14 residues. The V gene lost 4 bases and the J gene lost 10 bases, with 20 bases spanning the gap. Germline CDR1 reads SGHDT; CDR2 reads YYEEEE. The CDR3 DNA is TGTGCCAGCAGCCTGCCGACAGCGTCAGGTGACTACACCTTC. Amino acids: CASSLPTASGDYTF.

The rearrangement uses TRBV7-2 and TRBJ1-1; D is perhaps TRBD1 (6 bases). The germline V gene has CDR1 SGHTA and CDR2 FQGNSA. The CDR3 consists of 17 residues. Trimming stripped 2 bases from V and 2 bases from J, with 18 bases between. This CDR3 is CASSLTSGAPGNTEAFF. CDR3 in DNA: TGTGCCAGCAGCTTAACGTCGGGGGCCCCTGGAAACACTGAAGCTTTCTTT.

About this clonotype itself: An end of the junction differs from the germline gene, which may be a read error. The DNA for the CDR3 is TGCGCCAGCAGTTACCTGAGGGGGGGGCTCAGCACCGGGGAGCTGTTTTTT. Amino acid sequence: CASSYLRGGLSTGELFF. The chain employs TRBV6-5 and TRBJ2-2; weak D call: TRBD2 (7 bases). Germline V CDR1 and CDR2: MNHEY, SVGAGI. The length of the CDR3 is 17 residues.